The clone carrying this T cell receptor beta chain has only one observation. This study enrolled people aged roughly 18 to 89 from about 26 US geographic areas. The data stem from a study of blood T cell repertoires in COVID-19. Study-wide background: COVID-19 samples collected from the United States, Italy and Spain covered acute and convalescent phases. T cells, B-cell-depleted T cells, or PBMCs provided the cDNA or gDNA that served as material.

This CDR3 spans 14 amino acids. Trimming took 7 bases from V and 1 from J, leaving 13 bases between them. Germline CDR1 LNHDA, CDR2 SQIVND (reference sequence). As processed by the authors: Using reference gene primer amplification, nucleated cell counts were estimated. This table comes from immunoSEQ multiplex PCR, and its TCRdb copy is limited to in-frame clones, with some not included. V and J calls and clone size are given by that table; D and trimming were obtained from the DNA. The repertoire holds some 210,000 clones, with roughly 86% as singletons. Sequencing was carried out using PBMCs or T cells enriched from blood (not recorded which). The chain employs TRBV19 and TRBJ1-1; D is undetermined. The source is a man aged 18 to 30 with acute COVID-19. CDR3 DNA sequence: TGTGCCAGTAACCCAGACAATACGAACACTGAAGCTTTCTTT. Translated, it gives CASNPDNTNTEAFF.